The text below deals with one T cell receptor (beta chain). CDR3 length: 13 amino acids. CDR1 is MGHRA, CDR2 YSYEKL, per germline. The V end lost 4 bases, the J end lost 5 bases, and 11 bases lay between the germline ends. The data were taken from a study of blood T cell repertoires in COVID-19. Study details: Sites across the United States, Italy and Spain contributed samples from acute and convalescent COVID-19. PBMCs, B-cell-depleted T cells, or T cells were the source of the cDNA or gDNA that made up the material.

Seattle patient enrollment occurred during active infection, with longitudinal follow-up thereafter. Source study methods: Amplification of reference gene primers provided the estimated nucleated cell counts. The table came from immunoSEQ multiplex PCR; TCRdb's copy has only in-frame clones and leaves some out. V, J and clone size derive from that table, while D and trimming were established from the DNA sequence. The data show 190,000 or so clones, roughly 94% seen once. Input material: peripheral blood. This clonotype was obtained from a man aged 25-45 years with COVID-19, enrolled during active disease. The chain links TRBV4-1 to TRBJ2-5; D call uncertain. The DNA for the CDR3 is TGCGCCAGCAGCCGAGTGAGTGAGGAGACCCAGTACTTC. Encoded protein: CASSRVSEETQYF.